This T cell receptor (beta chain) originates from a study of cytomegalovirus exposure and HLA in healthy donors. Study in general: The study placed 70% to 90% of its 350 to 450 genotyped donors in the Caucasian-associated ancestry cluster.

V was shortened by 6 bases and J by 0 bases, with 11 bases between the two germline ends. Germline loops: CDR1 SEHNR, CDR2 FQNEAQ (reference sequence). The CDR3 contains 14 residues. 13 Jbeta primers and 60 Vbeta primers were used for the PCR. Clones were sequenced by immunoSEQ multiplex PCR, and TCRdb holds only the in-frame ones, with some missing. Among 90,000 to 110,000 clones, more than 65% were seen once, and the ten largest hold more than 6.5%. Sample: PBMCs. V and J are TRBV7-9 and TRBJ2-5; D may be TRBD2 (6 bases). The TCR originated in a man in his forties in good health and CMV-seropositive. CDR3 loop: CASSSSAYQETQYF. The CDR3 nucleotides are TGTGCCAGCAGTTCTAGCGCGTACCAAGAGACCCAGTACTTC.